The 8 T cell receptor beta chains below all came from one sample that was sequenced in a study of shared clonotypes between healthy human individuals. Some clones are missing from TCRdb's copy, which holds only in-frame ones; the method was immunoSEQ multiplex PCR. Altogether 450,000 to 500,000 clones are present, approximately 81% being singletons, with the ten largest covering about 13%. The sequencing sample was made of PBMCs. The source is a woman in her thirties or forties in good health. Some clones in this sample may be carry-over from other donors' samples.

On this clone itself: This CDR3 is also generated by other DNA sequences in the sample. The V gene is TRBV19, the J gene TRBJ2-7, with 9 nucleotides matching TRBD1. Germline V gene lookup returns CDR1 LNHDA and CDR2 SQIVND (reference sequence). This CDR3 has 14 residues. The V gene end was trimmed by 5 bases and the J gene end by 2 bases; junction bases not matched to a gene: 4. The CDR3 spells CASSLGQGPYEQYF. The CDR3 DNA is TGTGCCAGTAGTCTTGGACAGGGGCCCTACGAGCAGTACTTC.

This clone has just a few counts. The V call is TRBV7-3, the J call TRBJ2-5; D is undetermined. This CDR3 is 14 amino acids long. V was clipped by 5 bases and J by 4 bases, with 14 bases between them. CDR1 is SGHTA, CDR2 FQGTGA, per germline. The CDR3 DNA reads as TGTGCCAGCAGCCCAACCGGGCCTGGAGAGACCCAGTACTTC. Amino acid sequence: CASSPTGPGETQYF.

With respect to this clone: This probably arose from a read error, given a far larger clone one base away. This CDR3 is missing its conserved last phenylalanine or tryptophan, likely due to a read error. The chain uses TRBV2 and TRBJ1-4; 7 bases are shared with TRBD1. The CDR3 length is 14 residues. In germline, CDR1 is SNHLY, CDR2 FYNNEI. After removal of 7 bases from V and 4 bases from J, the junction contained 6 bases not matched to a gene. CDR3 loop: CASTWNRGNEKLFL. CDR3 coding DNA: TGTGCCAGCACCTGGAACAGGGGTAATGAAAAACTGTTTCTT.

As for this clone: This probably arose from a read error, given a far larger clone one base away. Different DNA sequences within this sample yield the same CDR3. V usage is TRBV7-2 and J usage is TRBJ1-2; no clear D gene. V was shortened by 9 bases and J by 6 bases, with 20 bases between the two germline ends. From germline, CDR1 is SGHTA and CDR2 FQGNSA. The CDR3 extends over 14 amino acids. Here the CDR3 DNA reads TGTGCCAGTAGCCCGGTTGTTCTGAGGGATGGCTACACCTTC. Amino acid sequence: CASSPVVLRDGYTF.

This chain links TRBV30 with TRBJ1-3; D not certain. Germline values: CDR1 GTSNPN, CDR2 SVGIG (reference sequence). This CDR3 has 13 residues. V dropped 1 base and J dropped 0 bases, with 4 bases sitting between them. This CDR3 is CAWSATSGNTIYF. The DNA of the CDR3 is TGTGCCTGGAGTGCTACCTCTGGAAACACCATATATTTT.

This chain joins TRBV6-1 and TRBJ1-1, with D possibly TRBD1 on 6 matching bases. Germline values: CDR1 MNHNS, CDR2 SASEGT. This CDR3 comprises 14 residues. Trimming removed 2 bases from V and 5 bases from J, with 12 bases in between. The CDR3: CASSEWGRGTEAFF. For the CDR3, the DNA is TGTGCCAGCAGTGAATGGGGGCGGGGGACTGAAGCTTTCTTT.

With respect to this clone: Given a far larger clone just one base away, this is likely a sequencing read error. Within the sample, other DNA sequences also encode this same CDR3. The chain is built from TRBV5-4 and TRBJ1-1, with 9 bases fitting TRBD1. CDR1 and CDR2 from the germline V gene are SGHNT and YYREEE (reference sequence). The CDR3 is made up of 15 amino acids. The ends lost 2 bases at V and 8 bases at J; junction bases unmatched: 10. CDR3 protein: CASSFSDRGSTEAFF. The CDR3 DNA reads TGTGCCAGCAGCTTCTCGGACAGGGGTTCCACCGAAGCTTTCTTT.

About this clone: A far larger clone is just one base off, so this is likely a read error. J is TRBJ2-7 and V is TRBV5-1; the match to TRBD2 covers 10 bases. Germline V gene data show CDR1 as SGHRS and CDR2 as YFSETQ. The junction had 5 bases not matched to a gene; V was cut back by 4 bases and J by 4 bases. The CDR3 loop spans 14 amino acids. This CDR3 is CASSLRAGGYEQYF. The CDR3 coding sequence is TGCGCCAGCAGCCTTCGAGCGGGAGGGTACGAGCAGTACTTC.